These 19 T cell receptor beta chains were sequenced from one sample in a study of fetal regulatory T cell absence and autoimmunity. Method: immunoSEQ multiplex PCR; TCRdb's copy keeps in-frame clones and lacks some. The repertoire consists of 95,000 or so clones, with about three quarters occurring once and the leading ten covering 1.5% to 2%. The specimen sequenced was pancreas tissue. Every receptor here comes from a male donor with IPEX syndrome.

Worth noting for this clone: Other nucleotide sequences in the sample specify the same CDR3. This chain uses TRBV9 with TRBJ1-6, with D unresolved. V lost 3 bases and J lost 0, with 4 bases in between. This CDR3 is built from 14 residues. The germline gives CDR1 SGDLS, CDR2 YYNGEE. The CDR3 reads CASSASSYNSPLHF. DNA of the CDR3: TGTGCCAGCAGCGCAAGCTCCTATAATTCACCCCTCCACTTT.

The chain employs TRBV27 and TRBJ2-1; D tentatively fits TRBD1 or TRBD2 (5 bases each). Germline values: CDR1 MNHEY, CDR2 SMNVEV (reference sequence). This CDR3 has 15 residues. Trimming pared 3 bases from V and 2 bases from J, leaving 11 bases between. CDR3 in DNA: TGTGCCAGCAGTTTCGCCGGGGACCCCTACAATGAGCAGTTCTTC. As protein: CASSFAGDPYNEQFF.

The rearrangement joins TRBV19 to TRBJ1-1; D might be TRBD1 (5 bases). The CDR3 is made up of 14 amino acids. CDR1 and CDR2 (germline): LNHDA, SQIVND (reference sequence). The V gene lost 5 bases and the J gene lost 0 bases, with 10 bases spanning the gap. The chain's CDR3 is CASSPTGMNTEAFF. DNA for the CDR3: TGTGCCAGTAGTCCAACAGGCATGAACACTGAAGCTTTCTTT.

This chain links TRBV5-6 with TRBJ1-1, with D unresolved. There are 13 residues in the CDR3. The ends were cut back, 3 bases at V and 0 bases at J, with 6 bases in the middle. Germline V gene lookup returns CDR1 SGHDT and CDR2 YYEEEE. CDR3 bases: TGTGCCAGCAGCTACGGGGTGAACACTGAAGCTTTCTTT. Encoded protein: CASSYGVNTEAFF.

The rearrangement uses TRBV4-1 and TRBJ2-1; 11 positions agree with TRBD2. The CDR3 spans 16 residues. The germline CDR1 and CDR2 sequences are MGHRA and YSYEKL. Trimming removed 1 base from V and 4 bases from J; junction bases left unmatched: 3. The CDR3 protein is CASSQGGTSGYNEQFF. The CDR3 nucleotides are TGCGCCAGCAGCCAAGGGGGGACTAGCGGATACAATGAGCAGTTCTTC.

Here the CDR3 DNA reads TGCGCCAGCAGGAGACGTACAGGGGGTCCCTACGAGCAGTACTTC. This translates into CASRRRTGGPYEQYF. The V and J genes are TRBV5-1 and TRBJ2-7; 8 bases agree with TRBD1. Trimming cost V 5 bases and J 2 bases; bases outside gene matches: 9. The CDR3 is 15 residues long. CDR1 and CDR2 from the germline V gene are SGHRS and YFSETQ. The whole variable domain, filled in from reference TRBV5-1 and TRBJ2-7, reads KAGVTQTPRYLIKTRGQQVTLSCSPISGHRSVSWYQQTPGQGLQFLFEYFSETQRNKGNFPGRFSGRQFSNSRSEMNVSTLELGDSALYLCASRRRTGGPYEQYFGPGTRLTVT.

This sequence joins TRBV13 and TRBJ1-2; no clear D gene. This CDR3 has 15 residues. Trimming stripped 6 bases from V and 0 bases from J, with 14 bases between. The germline CDR1 and CDR2 sequences are PRHDT and FYEKMQ (reference sequence). CDR3 residues: CASSRSNRANYGYTF. The CDR3 nucleotides are TGTGCCAGCAGTCGCTCAAACCGGGCTAACTATGGCTACACCTTC.

The chain recombines TRBV11-3 with TRBJ2-1; D remains unclear. CDR3 length equals 15 residues. The V end was cut by 0 bases, the J end by 0 bases, with 6 bases between. Germline V gene sequence: CDR1 SGHNT, CDR2 YENEEA. CDR3 in amino acids: CASSLDARSYNEQFF. The CDR3 DNA is TGTGCCAGCAGCTTAGACGCCCGCTCCTACAATGAGCAGTTCTTC.

The J gene is TRBJ1-2, the V gene TRBV10-2, with no clear D. The CDR3 length is 11 residues. The germline CDR1 and CDR2 sequences are WSHSY and SAAADI. V gave up 9 bases and J gave up 5 bases, with 10 bases separating them. The CDR3 nucleotides are TGCGCCAGTCGGGCAGGATATGGCTACACCTTC. Protein sequence: CASRAGYGYTF.

The chain employs TRBV19 and TRBJ2-3; 9 bases align to TRBD1. With V trimmed by 5 bases and J by 2 bases, 5 bases remained unmatched. The CDR3 sequence is 15 residues long. The germline V gene encodes CDR1 LNHDA and CDR2 SQIVND (reference sequence). Written as DNA, the CDR3 is TGTGCCAGTAGTCCCGGACAGGGGCCCACAGATACGCAGTATTTT. It codes for CASSPGQGPTDTQYF.

This clone appeared a single time. The chain joins TRBV25-1 to TRBJ2-1, with 14 bases lining up with TRBD2. V lost 8 bases, J lost 10 bases, and 10 bases stayed unmatched. The CDR3 has 15 residues. Germline V gene sequence: CDR1 MGHDK, CDR2 SYGVNS. CDR3 residues: CASGGPGLAGVEQFF. The DNA for the CDR3 is TGTGCCAGCGGCGGTCCGGGACTAGCGGGGGTAGAGCAGTTCTTC.

The rearrangement joins TRBV19 to TRBJ1-5; D might be TRBD1 (5 bases). The V gene lost 5 bases and the J gene lost 6 bases, with 20 bases spanning the gap. Germline CDR1 reads LNHDA; CDR2 reads SQIVND (reference sequence). The CDR3 covers 16 residues. CDR3 DNA sequence: TGTGCCAGTAGTCCCAAAGCGGGGGTGGCGGGTCAGCCCCAGCATTTT. Protein: CASSPKAGVAGQPQHF. The full variable domain, completed using reference TRBV19 and TRBJ1-5, is DGGITQSPKYLFRKEGQNVTLSCEQNLNHDAMYWYRQDPGQGLRLIYYSQIVNDFQKGDIAEGYSVSREKKESFPLTVTSAQKNPTAFYLCASSPKAGVAGQPQHFGDGTRLSIL.

The genes are TRBV7-9 and TRBJ1-2; D unresolved. There are 12 residues in the CDR3. Deletions cut 1 base from V and 2 bases from J, with 2 bases between. Germline CDR1 reads SEHNR; CDR2 reads FQNEAQ (reference sequence). Here the CDR3 reads CASSLGNYGYTF. The CDR3 DNA is TGTGCCAGCAGCTTAGGCAACTATGGCTACACCTTC.

The chain uses TRBV27 and TRBJ1-1, with a tentative D call TRBD1 (6 bases). This CDR3 has 14 amino acids. CDR1 is MNHEY and CDR2 is SMNVEV in the germline V gene (reference sequence). V was clipped by 2 bases and J by 4 bases, with 11 bases between them. CDR3 loop: CASSLGRGGTEAFF. The CDR3 nucleotides are TGTGCCAGCAGTTTAGGCAGGGGCGGCACTGAAGCTTTCTTT.

The rearrangement joins TRBV30 to TRBJ1-1, with 9 positions matching TRBD1. CDR3 length: 12 residues. V shed 8 bases and J 2 bases; nucleotides not matched to a gene: 3. Germline CDR1 is GTSNPN and CDR2 is SVGIG (reference sequence). The DNA for the CDR3 is TGTGCCGGGGACAGGGCCAACACTGAAGCTTTCTTT. Translating it yields CAGDRANTEAFF.

The chain employs TRBV10-1 and TRBJ1-1; possibly TRBD1 for D (6 bases). The CDR3 covers 16 residues. The germline V gene has CDR1 WNHNN and CDR2 SYGVQD (reference sequence). Trimming removed 0 bases at V and 5 bases at J, with 16 bases between. This CDR3 reads CASSESVHDRYTEAFF. The CDR3 coding sequence is TGCGCCAGCAGTGAGTCGGTTCATGACAGGTATACTGAAGCTTTCTTT.

This clone turned up a few times. The rearrangement uses TRBV11-2 and TRBJ1-5, with D perhaps matching TRBD1 (5 bases). From germline, CDR1 is SGHAT and CDR2 FQNNGV. This CDR3 is built from 13 residues. Trimming pared 5 bases from V and 2 bases from J, leaving 7 bases between. The CDR3 DNA reads TGTGCCAGCAGCCGCAGGGGCAATCAGCCCCAGCATTTT. Its translation: CASSRRGNQPQHF. The whole variable domain, remainder taken from reference TRBV11-2 and TRBJ1-5, is EAGVAQSPRYKIIEKRQSVAFWCNPISGHATLYWYQQILGQGPKLLIQFQNNGVVDDSQLPKDRFSAERLKGVDSTLKIQPAKLEDSAVYLCASSRRGNQPQHFGDGTRLSIL.

This chain connects TRBV10-3 to TRBJ2-7, with D tentatively TRBD1 (5 bases). Germline CDR1 and CDR2: ENHRY and SYGVKD. Trimming left V 6 bases short and J 3 bases short, with 6 bases between. The CDR3 is 11 residues long. CDR3 protein: CAIRDNYEQYF. DNA of the CDR3: TGTGCCATCAGGGACAACTACGAGCAGTACTTC.

This clone was recorded a few times. The V gene is TRBV19, the J gene TRBJ1-4; a possible D gene is TRBD1 (5 bases). Trimming stripped 5 bases from V and 7 bases from J, with 14 bases between. The CDR3 covers 14 residues. Germline CDR1 reads LNHDA; CDR2 reads SQIVND (reference sequence). CDR3 sequence (DNA): TGTGCCAGTAGTTCGAGGGGCGTAGGTGAAAAACTGTTTTTT. Translation: CASSSRGVGEKLFF.